Here is one T cell receptor (beta chain) with its context. Trimming pared 5 bases from V and 2 bases from J, leaving 19 bases between. Germline V gene data show CDR1 as MNHEY and CDR2 as SMNVEV (reference sequence). CDR3 size: 17 residues. The data were obtained in a study of blood T cell repertoires in COVID-19. Study summary: From the United States, Italy and Spain came samples of acute and convalescent COVID-19. From T cells, B-cell-depleted T cells, or PBMCs came the material, which was cDNA or gDNA.

In the original processing: Researchers report that nucleated cell counts were estimated from reference gene primer amplification. The protocol was immunoSEQ multiplex PCR, while the TCRdb copy is restricted to in-frame clones and leaves out a portion. V, J and clone size reflect that table, while D and trimming were determined from the DNA. The data hold tens of thousands of clones, with around 84% observed a single time. This TCR came from a man aged 50 to 60 with acute or convalescent COVID-19. V gene TRBV27 combines with J gene TRBJ2-1; D may be TRBD2 (5 bases). The source material was peripheral blood. The CDR3 DNA sequence: TGTGCCAGCAGTCCTCCGGGGTTTGTACTCCCCTACAATGAGCAGTTCTTC. Translating it yields CASSPPGFVLPYNEQFF.